This TCR beta chain emerged from a study of cytomegalovirus exposure and HLA in healthy donors. In this sample, this clone turned up once. Its antigen is as yet unknown. Study outcomes and limitations: Researchers catalogued under 200 TCR beta chains as cytomegalovirus-associated. Within a later analysis, the majority of CMV-associated TCR beta chains appeared HLA-restricted. Reports indicated that the classifier achieved high specificity and sensitivity in diagnosing cytomegalovirus status. Indistinguishable V segments, including TRBV6-2 and TRBV6-3, were excluded.

PCR used 60 Vbeta primers and 13 Jbeta primers. Sequencing was performed with immunoSEQ multiplex PCR; in TCRdb, only in-frame clones are kept and a portion is missing. The table has 65,000 or so clones, around four fifths seen once. Between the trimmed V and J ends, which lost 3 bases and 1 base, there was a span of 13 bases. The CDR3 loop spans 15 amino acids. CDR1 and CDR2 from the germline V gene are SGHRS and YFSETQ. The TCR sequence derives from a girl between 10 and 17 years old in good health and CMV-seropositive. This sequence joins TRBV5-1 and TRBJ1-2, with a tentative D call TRBD1 (5 bases). The sequenced material came from PBMCs. CDR3 in DNA: TGCGCCAGCAGCTCGGGACTTGCCCTTAACTATGGCTACACCTTC. Amino acid sequence: CASSSGLALNYGYTF.